This record looks at one TCR beta chain sequence and its context. The V gene's germline CDR1 is MNHEY and CDR2 SVGAGI. Trimming stripped 5 bases from V and 3 bases from J, with 4 bases between. CDR3 size: 11 residues. Per the original methods: Quantification of nucleated cells was approximated via reference gene primer amplification. Data came from immunoSEQ multiplex PCR; TCRdb stores just in-frame clones and leaves some out. V and J calls and clone size come straight from that table; D and trimming were deduced from the DNA. The sample lists about 480,000 clones; around 88% were seen once. This specimen belongs to a study of blood T cell repertoires in COVID-19. Across the whole study: Researchers got acute and convalescent COVID-19 samples from the United States, Italy and Spain. PBMCs, B-cell-depleted T cells, or T cells provided the cDNA or gDNA that made up the material.

This receptor was identified in a woman aged 25 to 45 with acute or convalescent COVID-19. The specimen was peripheral blood. This chain uses TRBV6-5 with TRBJ2-5; D is undetermined. The chain's CDR3 is CASSPKETQYF. DNA of the CDR3: TGTGCCAGCAGTCCCAAAGAGACCCAGTACTTC.